This entry describes one T cell receptor (beta chain). Its antigen is unknown. Base-call qualities are not available, and no considerably larger clone is one nucleotide away. Between the V and J ends, shortened by 0 bases and 4 bases respectively, the junction contains 7 bases. Sequences LGHNA (CDR1) and YSLEER (CDR2) are obtained from the germline V gene. From its cysteine to its phenylalanine, the CDR3 spans 13 amino acids. CDR3 DNA only is kept here, 39 bases in frame from base 1. The data are from a study of IL-32 and malignant T cell survival in cutaneous lymphoma (dated by TCRdb to about 2021). General notes on the study: High-throughput TCR sequencing was used to test whether the TCR Vbeta+ T cells that survived in IL-32 cultures belonged to the malignant clone rather than being benign T cells with the same Vbeta. A couple of CTCL donors were studied by high-throughput TCR sequencing, confirming IL-32beta supported malignant T cell survival in vitro. Overall study outcomes, separate from this receptor: The kinetics of enhanced malignant T cell survival in culture differed somewhat between CTCL blood donors. TCR sequencing showed that malignant T cell TCRs persisted after in vitro culture with IL-32beta. No exact culture duration for the TCR-sequenced samples was stated in the methods. Malignant T cell survival in vitro appeared to be supported by IL-32beta through the induction of large CD14+ antigen-presenting cells that reduced apoptosis.

Genomic DNA was extracted with the QIAamp DNA Mini kit and profiled by immunoSEQ using roughly 95-450 ng of DNA template. TCRdb re-hosts the immuneACCESS table, in-frame sequences only. Its copies lack some clones; in the studies checked, an unresolved V gene accounts for under half of them, and the cause for the rest is not known. A total of roughly 2,200 clones appear in this sample, roughly 87% of them only once. Clones ranked in the top ten supply 55% of the sample. The blood samples were obtained from patients with leukemic cutaneous T cell lymphoma (Sezary syndrome) who were treated at a US cutaneous lymphoma program. Peripheral blood mononuclear cells were isolated from patient blood by Ficoll centrifugation.

The rearrangement joined TRBV4-3 to TRBJ2-7; no confident D gene assignment can be made. The specimen comprised blood, sampled on day 0. The TCR was taken from a human donor with cutaneous T cell lymphoma. The CDR3 in this case is CASSQDLPYEQYF. The DNA sequence is TGCGCCAGCAGCCAAGATTTGCCTTACGAGCAGTACTTC.